This T cell receptor (beta chain) was recovered during a study of T cells after yellow fever vaccination. This clonotype was seen repeatedly, ten times or more. The ends lost 4 bases at V and 4 bases at J; junction bases unmatched: 10. The CDR3 length is 16 residues. Per germline, CDR1 SGHVS and CDR2 FQNEAQ. Each CDR3 protein is one row after TCRdb ran MiXCR on the 5' RACE reads. The sample has approximately 160,000 distinct CDR3 sequences, 7% to 10% seen once. The sequence came from a young man who received the YFV17D yellow fever vaccine. This chain joins TRBV7-8 and TRBJ1-1, with TRBD1 identical over 9 bases. This specimen consisted of CD8+ T cells sorted from PBMCs, obtained 45 days after the yellow fever booster vaccination. The CDR3 reads CASSSSREQGATEAFF. The CDR3 bases are TGTGCCAGCAGCTCATCCCGGGAACAGGGGGCCACTGAAGCTTTCTTT.